These 19 T cell receptor beta chains were sequenced from one sample in a study of T cells after yellow fever vaccination. MiXCR, applied by TCRdb to the 5' RACE reads, yields one record per CDR3 protein. The table has hundreds of thousands of distinct CDR3 sequences, 3.6% seen once. The sequencing here drew on PBMCs, taken on the day of the yellow fever booster vaccination. Source of these receptors: a man aged 18 to 30 who received the YFV17D yellow fever vaccine.

This clonotype has at least ten counts. Here the CDR3 reads CASSFYVRGSMNTEAFF. The CDR3 nucleotides read TGTGCCAGCAGCTTTTACGTCAGGGGGTCTATGAACACTGAAGCTTTCTTT. The V gene is TRBV7-6, the J gene TRBJ1-1; 7 positions match TRBD1. Germline loops: CDR1 SGHVS, CDR2 FNYEAQ. CDR3 length equals 17 residues. V gave up 3 bases and J gave up 0 bases; unmatched junction bases: 10. The whole variable domain, filled in from reference TRBV7-6 and TRBJ1-1, reads GAGVSQSPRYKVTKRGQDVALRCDPISGHVSLYWYRQALGQGPEFLTYFNYEAQQDKSGLPNDRFSAERPEGSISTLTIQRTEQRDSAMYRCASSFYVRGSMNTEAFFGQGTRLTVV.

There are many counts of this clonotype. The chain combines TRBV5-1 with TRBJ1-4; D not resolved. The CDR3 length is 15 residues. Germline CDR1 is SGHRS and CDR2 is YFSETQ. The V end was cut by 0 bases, the J end by 0 bases, with 6 bases between. The CDR3 coding sequence is TGCGCCAGCAGCTTGGTCGGGACAACTAATGAAAAACTGTTTTTT. Its translation: CASSLVGTTNEKLFF.

CDR3 protein: CASSPPRPGNTIYF. The CDR3 nucleotides read TGTGCCAGCAGCCCGCCTCGTCCTGGAAACACCATATATTTT. This chain uses TRBV14 with TRBJ1-3; D gene unclear. This CDR3 region has 14 residues. Germline CDR1 reads SGHDN; CDR2 reads FVKESK. V lost 4 bases, J lost 2 bases, and 9 bases lay in between.

This clonotype showed up many times. The V gene is TRBV5-5, the J gene TRBJ2-1; 8 bases agree with TRBD2. V lost 7 bases to trimming and J lost 10 bases; unmatched junction nucleotides: 13. The CDR3 length is 14 residues. From germline, CDR1 is SGHKS and CDR2 YYEKEE (reference sequence). This CDR3 reads CASAEAGGPLEQFF. CDR3 in DNA: TGTGCCAGCGCAGAGGCGGGGGGCCCCTTGGAGCAGTTCTTC.

This clonotype has more than one count but fewer than ten. V is TRBV5-1 and J is TRBJ1-1; D is unresolved. Trimming took 2 bases from V and 8 from J, leaving 10 bases between them. This CDR3 contains 12 residues. In germline, CDR1 is SGHRS, CDR2 YFSETQ. Here the CDR3 reads CASSFDPGEAFF. In DNA form, the CDR3 reads TGCGCCAGCAGCTTCGATCCAGGAGAAGCTTTCTTT.

This clonotype appeared a few times. The J gene is TRBJ2-5, the V gene TRBV4-3; TRBD2 matches 9 bases. After removal of 0 bases from V and 3 bases from J, the junction contained 5 bases not matched to a gene. Germline V gene data show CDR1 as LGHNA and CDR2 as YSLEER. The CDR3 is 16 residues long. The CDR3 loop is CASSQDRLAGKETQYF. The CDR3 nucleotides read TGCGCCAGCAGCCAAGATAGGCTAGCGGGGAAAGAGACCCAGTACTTC.

This clonotype was seen only a few times. The chain joins TRBV9 to TRBJ1-6; no clear D gene. The CDR3 extends over 13 amino acids. Germline V CDR1 and CDR2: SGDLS, YYNGEE. V lost 0 bases and J 10 bases, leaving 8 bases between the germline ends. In nucleotides, the CDR3 is TGTGCCAGCAGCGTAGAGAGTCTCTCACCCCTCCACTTT. Protein: CASSVESLSPLHF. Full variable domain (missing parts from reference TRBV9 and TRBJ1-6): DSGVTQTPKHLITATGQRVTLRCSPRSGDLSVYWYQQSLDQGLQFLIQYYNGEERAKGNILERFSAQQFPDLHSELNLSSLELGDSALYFCASSVESLSPLHFGNGTRLTVT.

The CDR3 loop is CASRGVKITTGELFF. The CDR3 nucleotides are TGTGCCAGCAGGGGAGTTAAAATAACCACCGGGGAGCTGTTTTTT. The chain recombines TRBV6-2 or TRBV6-3 with TRBJ2-2; D is possibly TRBD2 (5 bases). V lost 6 bases to trimming and J lost 4 bases, with 15 bases between them. Germline-derived CDR1 and CDR2 are MNHEY and SVGEGT. The CDR3 has 15 amino acids.

This clonotype was seen at least ten times. The gene calls are TRBV5-1 and TRBJ1-2; D ambiguous. Per the germline V gene, CDR1 is SGHRS and CDR2 is YFSETQ. The CDR3 contains 14 residues. Trimming removed 0 bases from V and 8 bases from J, with 14 bases in between. The CDR3 DNA sequence: TGCGCCAGCAGCTTGGTTCGGGGAGAGGAAGGCTACACCTTC. It yields the protein CASSLVRGEEGYTF. Looking up the rest from reference TRBV5-1 and TRBJ1-2 gives the full variable domain: KAGVTQTPRYLIKTRGQQVTLSCSPISGHRSVSWYQQTPGQGLQFLFEYFSETQRNKGNFPGRFSGRQFSNSRSEMNVSTLELGDSALYLCASSLVRGEEGYTFGSGTRLTVV.

This clonotype showed up many times. The chain links TRBV12-3 or TRBV12-4 to TRBJ1-1; 7 positions match TRBD1. CDR3 length: 13 amino acids. J gave up 7 bases and V 4 bases, and 6 bases lay outside the gene matches. This CDR3 reads CASSSGQVYEAFF. The DNA of the CDR3 is TGTGCCAGCAGTTCCGGACAGGTCTATGAAGCTTTCTTT.

This clonotype was found a few times. The V call is TRBV20-1, the J call TRBJ2-1; D is uncertain. The CDR3 loop spans 11 amino acids. Trimming took 5 bases from V and 4 from J, leaving 6 bases between them. Germline CDR1 DFQATT, CDR2 SNEGSKA (reference sequence). The CDR3 spells CSAQDYNEQFF. The CDR3 DNA reads as TGCAGTGCTCAAGATTACAATGAGCAGTTCTTC.

To note about this clonotype: This may be a read error: a much more frequent sequence differs by one nucleotide. V gene TRBV10-3 combines with J gene TRBJ2-1; 9 nucleotides align to TRBD1. The CDR3 is made up of 15 amino acids. In germline, CDR1 is ENHRY, CDR2 SYGVKD. The V and J ends lost 2 bases and 9 bases, in that order; junction bases with no gene match: 8. CDR3 DNA: TGTGCCATCAGTGAGCCGGGACAGGGAGGCGTTGAGCAGTTCTTC. Residues: CAISEPGQGGVEQFF.

This clonotype was seen ten or more times. The chain carries TRBV5-4 and TRBJ2-5; 7 positions match TRBD2. The CDR3 spans 18 residues. The V gene end was trimmed by 1 base and the J gene end by 1 base; junction bases not matched to a gene: 13. Germline CDR1 reads SGHNT; CDR2 reads YYREEE (reference sequence). In DNA form, the CDR3 reads TGTGCCAGCAGCTTGAATTACGACTTGCGGGGGATCCAAGAGACCCAGTACTTC. Translated, it gives CASSLNYDLRGIQETQYF.

V gene TRBV20-1 combines with J gene TRBJ2-5, with D hard to call. This CDR3 spans 12 amino acids. In germline, CDR1 is DFQATT, CDR2 SNEGSKA (reference sequence). V was pared by 3 bases and J by 5 bases, with 10 bases between. In DNA form, the CDR3 reads TGCAGTGCTAGCCCCCAGACGGAGACCCAGTACTTC. This encodes CSASPQTETQYF.

This clonotype was seen only a few times. V gene TRBV7-6 combines with J gene TRBJ2-2; 16 positions agree with TRBD2. The V and J ends lost 3 bases and 6 bases, in that order; junction bases with no gene match: 4. CDR1 and CDR2 (germline): SGHVS, FNYEAQ. This CDR3 is 17 amino acids long. The CDR3 protein is CASSFSGTSGGAGELFF. CDR3 DNA sequence: TGTGCCAGCAGCTTCTCCGGGACTAGCGGGGGGGCCGGGGAGCTGTTTTTT. Using reference TRBV7-6 and TRBJ2-2 for the parts outside the CDR3, the full variable domain is GAGVSQSPRYKVTKRGQDVALRCDPISGHVSLYWYRQALGQGPEFLTYFNYEAQQDKSGLPNDRFSAERPEGSISTLTIQRTEQRDSAMYRCASSFSGTSGGAGELFFGEGSRLTVL.

This clonotype has just a few counts. The chain links TRBV6-5 to TRBJ2-3; 7 nucleotides align to TRBD2. This CDR3 has 13 residues. The germline V gene encodes CDR1 MNHEY and CDR2 SVGAGI. Trimming at V came to 5 bases and at J to 3 bases, leaving 2 bases not matched to a gene. The CDR3 DNA sequence: TGTGCCAGCAGTGACGGGGGGACAGATACGCAGTATTTT. It specifies CASSDGGTDTQYF.

This clonotype was recorded a few times. The V gene is TRBV11-2, the J gene TRBJ2-6; unclear D gene. Per the germline V gene, CDR1 is SGHAT and CDR2 is FQNNGV. V gave up 5 bases and J gave up 4 bases, with 12 bases separating them. This CDR3 is built from 15 residues. This CDR3 is CASSLFRPGANVLTF. The CDR3 DNA sequence: TGTGCCAGCAGCCTGTTTCGGCCGGGGGCCAACGTCCTGACTTTC.

In its sample, this clonotype was seen many times. The genes are TRBV5-1 and TRBJ2-2, with TRBD1 matching 10 bases. Germline lookup yields CDR1 SGHRS and CDR2 YFSETQ. V shed 4 bases and J 4 bases; nucleotides not matched to a gene: 7. The CDR3 consists of 16 residues. The CDR3 here is CASSTGTGVITGELFF. The CDR3 DNA is TGCGCCAGCAGCACCGGGACAGGGGTGATCACCGGGGAGCTGTTTTTT.

This clonotype was recorded many times. This sequence joins TRBV7-9 and TRBJ2-1; the D gene is possibly TRBD1 (5 bases). Germline V gives CDR1 SEHNR, CDR2 FQNEAQ (reference sequence). This CDR3 has 13 residues. Trimming stripped 2 bases from V and 6 bases from J, with 8 bases between. CDR3 region: CASSLRQLNEQFF. The CDR3 bases are TGTGCCAGCAGCTTACGACAGCTCAATGAGCAGTTCTTC. Looking up the rest from reference TRBV7-9 and TRBJ2-1 gives the full variable domain: DTGVSQNPRHKITKRGQNVTFRCDPISEHNRLYWYRQTLGQGPEFLTYFQNEAQLEKSRLLSDRFSAERPKGSFSTLEIQRTEQGDSAMYLCASSLRQLNEQFFGPGTRLTVL.